This T cell receptor beta chain was identified in a study of shared clonotypes between healthy human individuals. Overall study: Those who served as donors were a couple of women and a few men between the ages of 18 and 49.

Study processing details: As immunoSEQ supplied junction-only sequences (without quality scores), filtering differed. Generated by immunoSEQ multiplex PCR, the TCRdb table keeps only in-frame clones and is missing some. V, J and clone size are taken as reported in that table, and D and trimming were inferred from the DNA itself. Of over a million clones listed, around three quarters are singletons. CD4+ cells underwent separation, giving CD45RA+ naive and CD45RA-negative memory subsets. The source material was memory CD4+ T cells from PBMCs. Indicated subset: CD45RA-negative fraction. The origin of this receptor is a man aged 18 to 30 in good health. Some clones in this sample may be carry-over from other donors' samples.

The DNA of the CDR3 is TGTGCCAGCAGGGAGACAGGGTCGAACACTGAAGCTTTCTTT. This codes for CASRETGSNTEAFF. The chain carries TRBV6-1 and TRBJ1-1, with TRBD1 identical over 7 bases. CDR3 size: 14 residues. The V segment lost 6 bases and the J segment 1 base; nucleotides outside the gene matches: 5. Germline V CDR1 and CDR2: MNHNS, SASEGT.